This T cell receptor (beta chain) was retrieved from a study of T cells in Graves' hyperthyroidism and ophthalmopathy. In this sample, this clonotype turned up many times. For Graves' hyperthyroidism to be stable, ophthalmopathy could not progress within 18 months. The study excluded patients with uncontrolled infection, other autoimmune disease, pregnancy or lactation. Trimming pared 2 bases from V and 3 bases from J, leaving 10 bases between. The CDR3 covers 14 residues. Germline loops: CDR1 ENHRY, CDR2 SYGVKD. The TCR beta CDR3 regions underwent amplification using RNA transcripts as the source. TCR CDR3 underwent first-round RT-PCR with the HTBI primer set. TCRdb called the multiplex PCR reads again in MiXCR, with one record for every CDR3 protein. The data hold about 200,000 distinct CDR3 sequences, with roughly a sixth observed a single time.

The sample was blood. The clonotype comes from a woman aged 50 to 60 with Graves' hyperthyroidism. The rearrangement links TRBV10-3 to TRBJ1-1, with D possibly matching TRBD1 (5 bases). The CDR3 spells CAISEGRVDTEAFF. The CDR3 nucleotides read TGTGCCATCAGTGAGGGCAGGGTAGACACTGAAGCTTTCTTT.